This T cell receptor (beta chain) was obtained from a study of T cells in localized non-small cell lung cancer. Some clones are missing from TCRdb's copy, which holds only in-frame ones; the method was immunoSEQ multiplex PCR. This sample has over 70,000 clones, with about 90% found just once. This CDR3 is built from 17 residues. V lost 0 bases, J lost 3 bases, and 18 bases lay in between. CDR1 and CDR2 (germline): GTSNPN, SVGIG (reference sequence). This sample comprised peripheral blood, obtained before any cancer treatment. This TCR came from a male donor at least 60 years old with stage III squamous cell lung carcinoma. The rearrangement joins TRBV30 to TRBJ1-5, with D hard to call. In DNA, the CDR3 is TGTGCCTGGAGTGTACCGTCCAGGACTGAAAACAATCAGCCCCAGCATTTT. Protein product: CAWSVPSRTENNQPQHF. Complete variable domain (other parts from reference TRBV30 and TRBJ1-5): SQTIHQWPATLVQPVGSPLSLECTVEGTSNPNLYWYRQAAGRGLQLLFYSVGIGQISSEVPQNLSASRPQDRQFILSSKKLLLSDSGFYLCAWSVPSRTENNQPQHFGDGTRLSIL.